Below, 3 T cell receptor beta chains from the same sample are listed, as sequenced in a study of blood T cells in healthy people across ages (dated by TCRdb to between 2014 and 2017). The method was 5' RACE. These reads were obtained on an Illumina HiSeq 2500. A second PCR of roughly 6 to 11 cycles was run with a J-beta primer mix and a sample-barcoded 5' primer. TCRdb reworked the public reads: Q25 trimming with fastp, MiXCR clone assembly, productive beta chains retained. Entries are consolidated by CDR3 protein sequence, retaining the most common genes and DNA. In all, the sample holds 780,000 or so distinct CDR3 sequences, and around three fifths of those were seen once. About 26% of the sample comes from the top ten. The sequencing input was blood. The receptors shown here come from a man aged 35 to 55 in good health.

The V gene is TRBV6-2 or TRBV6-3, the J gene TRBJ1-2, with 10 bases that match TRBD1. The CDR3 is 12 residues long. Germline CDR1 is MNHEY and CDR2 is SVGEGT. V was pared by 6 bases and J by 12 bases, with 7 bases of the junction left unmatched. DNA of the CDR3: TGTGCCAGCAGCCTGACAGGGGGCGCGGACACCTTC. Translation gives CASSLTGGADTF.

V gene TRBV7-2 combines with J gene TRBJ1-1; perhaps TRBD1 as D (5 bases). CDR1 and CDR2 from the germline V gene are SGHTA and FQGNSA. The CDR3 is made up of 15 amino acids. V lost 2 bases, J lost 4 bases, and 14 bases lay in between. The CDR3, as DNA: TGTGCCAGCAGCTTAAACGCAGGGCCGACCACTGAAGCTTTCTTT. As protein: CASSLNAGPTTEAFF.

The rearrangement joins TRBV2 to TRBJ2-1; D is perhaps TRBD2 (6 bases). The CDR3 runs 11 residues. With 10 bases removed from V and 9 bases from J, the gap between germline ends came to 13 bases. Per the germline V gene, CDR1 is SNHLY and CDR2 is FYNNEI. The DNA of the CDR3 is TGTGCCACCGTACTAGCCCCTGAGCAGTTCTTC. Protein sequence: CATVLAPEQFF.